These T cell receptor beta chains were read from a single sample in a study of blood T cells in healthy people across ages. MiXCR, run by TCRdb on the 5' RACE reads, gives a single entry per CDR3 protein. The sample lists over a million distinct CDR3 sequences; 42% were seen once. The material sequenced was blood. The receptors were gathered from a woman aged 18-35 years in good health. Each CDR3 is given with its conserved first and last residue. The D gene is left open where the match is weak. Clone size appears in some rows only: once, few, many, or a class for an expanded clone.

j_gene	d_gene	abundance	v_gene	CDR3nt	CDR3aa
TRBJ1-1	-	-	TRBV7-2	TGTGCCAGCAACCGAGGAGTGAACACTGAAGCTTTCTTT	CASNRGVNTEAFF
TRBJ2-5	TRBD2	-	TRBV7-2	TGTGCCAGCAGCTTAGATAAGCGGGAGGGCGGTGAGACCCAGTACTTC	CASSLDKREGGETQYF
TRBJ2-1	-	-	TRBV27	TGTGCCAGCAGTCCGGGAGCGACTGGAAATGAGCAGTTCTTC	CASSPGATGNEQFF
TRBJ2-3	-	-	TRBV20-1	TGCAGTGCCTCGCCGGTCACAGATACGCAGTATTTT	CSASPVTDTQYF
TRBJ2-1	-	once	TRBV25-1	TGTGCCAGCAGCCCCCGGCCGAAAGAGACCCAGTTCTTC	CASSPRPKETQFF
TRBJ1-6	-	-	TRBV7-2	TGTGCCAGCAGAGATACAGGAAGCCCATTCTATTCGCCCCTCCACTTT	CASRDTGSPFYSPLHF
TRBJ2-1	-	-	TRBV21-1	TGTGCCAGCAGCAAATCGGGGCGGGAGCGCCACAATGAGCAGTTCTTC	CASSKSGRERHNEQFF
TRBJ2-7	TRBD1	few	TRBV6-5	TGTGCCAGCAGGAACCGGGACAGATACAATGAGCAGTACTTC	CASRNRDRYNEQYF
TRBJ1-2	-	-	TRBV6-1	TGTGCCAGCAGTCTTTCACCGTCCGGGGGGGTCTATGGCTACACCTTC	CASSLSPSGGVYGYTF
TRBJ1-2	-	few	TRBV2	TGTGCCAGCAGTGAAGGGACAGCGACTTTCTATGGCTACACCTTC	CASSEGTATFYGYTF
TRBJ1-1	TRBD1	-	TRBV12-3/TRBV12-4	TGTGCCAGCAGTCCTCGTCGGGACAGGCTGGGTACTGAAGCTTTCTTT	CASSPRRDRLGTEAFF
TRBJ2-1	TRBD2	few	TRBV10-3	TGTGCCATCAGTGAGTCCGAATTTTCTAGCGGGAGTGTCAATGAGCAGTTCTTC	CAISESEFSSGSVNEQFF
TRBJ1-1	-	few	TRBV2	TGTGCCAGCAGTGGTCGGGGTAGCACTGAAGCTTTCTTT	CASSGRGSTEAFF
TRBJ2-3	TRBD2	-	TRBV11-2	TGTGCCAGCAGCAACCGGGGGGGCCACGGCACAGATACGCAGTATTTT	CASSNRGGHGTDTQYF
TRBJ2-1	TRBD1	-	TRBV6-5	TGTGCCAGCAATTTGGGACAGGGATCCTACAATGAGCAGTTCTTC	CASNLGQGSYNEQFF
TRBJ1-2	-	few	TRBV4-2	TGTGCCAGCAGCCGAGGTGCAGGAATTAAATATGGCTACACCTTC	CASSRGAGIKYGYTF
TRBJ2-7	-	-	TRBV28	TGTGCCAGCAGTTTGGAGGTTCCCTACGAGCAGTACTTC	CASSLEVPYEQYF
TRBJ2-1	-	-	TRBV20-1	TGCAGTGCCGGGGCAGGGGTGAACAATGAGCAGTTCTTC	CSAGAGVNNEQFF
TRBJ1-5	TRBD1	-	TRBV27	TGTGCCAGCAAGGGGACAGGCGATCAGCCCCAGCATTTT	CASKGTGDQPQHF
TRBJ2-5	-	-	TRBV12-3/TRBV12-4	TGTGCCAGCAACCTCATCCTAGGCGCTAGTGATGAGCAGTACTTC	CASNLILGASDEQYF